These 29 T cell receptor beta chains originate from one sample sequenced in a study of OX40 agonist ivuxolimab in advanced cancers. Sequencing used immunoSEQ multiplex PCR; TCRdb keeps in-frame clones, though not all of them. This repertoire shows 46,000 or so clones, more than 70% found once; its top ten account for about an eighth. The source material was CD4+ or CD8+ T cells sorted from blood, sampled in a trial of the OX40 agonist ivuxolimab. These receptors were obtained from an adult with an advanced solid tumor such as melanoma, head and neck, liver or kidney cancer.

The chain combines TRBV29-1 with TRBJ2-1, with D tentatively TRBD1 (5 bases). Germline assignment: CDR1 SQVTM and CDR2 ANQGSEA. The V gene lost 8 bases and the J gene lost 0 bases, with 14 bases spanning the gap. This CDR3 has 14 amino acids. The CDR3 is CSTGVYSSYNEQFF. CDR3 nucleotide sequence: TGCAGCACAGGTGTTTATAGCTCCTACAATGAGCAGTTCTTC.

V and J are TRBV13 and TRBJ2-3; a weak D match, TRBD2 (6 bases). Germline V gene sequence: CDR1 PRHDT, CDR2 FYEKMQ (reference sequence). The length of the CDR3 is 15 residues. Between the trimmed V and J ends, which lost 5 bases and 4 bases, there was a span of 16 bases. The CDR3 is CASSPEGLRADTQYF. CDR3 sequence (DNA): TGTGCCAGCAGCCCCGAGGGACTCCGGGCAGATACGCAGTATTTT.

The chain is built from TRBV27 and TRBJ1-6; 7 bases are a match to TRBD1. The CDR3 is made up of 16 amino acids. Germline lookup yields CDR1 MNHEY and CDR2 SMNVEV (reference sequence). The V segment lost 8 bases and the J segment 8 bases; nucleotides outside the gene matches: 15. The CDR3 DNA reads as TGTGCCAGCTACCCCGTGGGGACAGCCGTTTATTCACCCCTCCACTTT. Protein sequence: CASYPVGTAVYSPLHF.

This chain joins TRBV6-5 and TRBJ2-7; TRBD2 matches at 8 bases. Trimming cost V 4 bases and J 2 bases; bases outside gene matches: 4. Germline values: CDR1 MNHEY, CDR2 SVGAGI. The CDR3 is 14 amino acids. CDR3 sequence: CASSFTSGAYEQYF. As DNA, the CDR3 is TGTGCCAGCAGTTTCACTAGCGGAGCCTACGAGCAGTACTTC.

This clone was recorded a few times. The CDR3 nucleotides read TGTGCCTGGAGTCGGACTGAAGCTTTCTTT. Translated: CAWSRTEAFF. This chain connects TRBV30 to TRBJ1-1; D is unresolved. This CDR3 has 10 residues. V was pared by 2 bases and J by 5 bases, with 3 bases between. Germline CDR1 and CDR2: GTSNPN and SVGIG (reference sequence).

By sample share, this clone is medium-sized. The genes are TRBV7-6 and TRBJ2-7, with a weak D call TRBD1 (6 bases). CDR1 is SGHVS, CDR2 FNYEAQ, per germline. V was pared by 2 bases and J by 6 bases, with 17 bases between. The length of the CDR3 is 15 residues. The CDR3 here is CASSLRGQTRSEQYF. The CDR3 region has the DNA TGTGCCAGCAGCTTAAGAGGACAGACAAGGAGCGAGCAGTACTTC.

This chain links TRBV7-9 with TRBJ2-3; no reliable D call. From germline, CDR1 is SEHNR and CDR2 FQNEAQ (reference sequence). The germline V and J ends were trimmed by 4 bases and 3 bases, with 17 bases remaining between them. This CDR3 region has 16 residues. CDR3 in amino acids: CASSSNDETPTDTQYF. CDR3 bases: TGTGCCAGCAGCTCTAATGATGAAACACCAACAGATACGCAGTATTTT.

The chain uses TRBV13 and TRBJ2-2; TRBD1 agrees at 11 bases. Per the germline V gene, CDR1 is PRHDT and CDR2 is FYEKMQ (reference sequence). J gave up 7 bases and V 4 bases, and 11 bases lay outside the gene matches. This CDR3 is 17 amino acids long. The CDR3 is CASSSTRTGGAGGELFF. The CDR3 DNA reads TGTGCCAGCAGCTCCACCAGGACAGGGGGCGCGGGCGGGGAGCTGTTTTTT. Full variable domain (outside the CDR3, taken from reference TRBV13 and TRBJ2-2): AAGVIQSPRHLIKEKRETATLKCYPIPRHDTVYWYQQGPGQDPQFLISFYEKMQSDKGSIPDRFSAQQFSDYHSELNMSSLELGDSALYFCASSSTRTGGAGGELFFGEGSRLTVL.

The chain is built from TRBV2 and TRBJ2-6; TRBD1 agrees at 7 bases. Unmatched junction bases numbered 9, after V lost 6 bases and J lost 1 base. The germline V gene encodes CDR1 SNHLY and CDR2 FYNNEI. The CDR3 is 17 residues long. The CDR3, as DNA: TGTGCCAGCAGCTCCGGGACAGTTCAATCTGGGGCCAACGTCCTGACTTTC. Translating gives CASSSGTVQSGANVLTF.

The chain carries TRBV5-6 and TRBJ2-3, with a tentative D call TRBD2 (6 bases). The germline V gene has CDR1 SGHDT and CDR2 YYEEEE. The CDR3 runs to 13 residues. The V end lost 4 bases, the J end lost 5 bases, and 11 bases lay between the germline ends. The CDR3: CASSPPSVDTQYF. The DNA of the CDR3 is TGTGCCAGCAGCCCACCTAGCGTAGATACGCAGTATTTT.

The genes are TRBV9 and TRBJ1-3; D remains ambiguous. V was cut by 6 bases and J by 0 bases, with 7 bases left in between. Germline CDR1 SGDLS, CDR2 YYNGEE. The CDR3 length is 13 residues. The CDR3 DNA sequence: TGTGCCAGCACCCCTAACTCTGGAAACACCATATATTTT. This translates into CASTPNSGNTIYF.

By proportion, this clone is medium-sized (0.01 to 0.1%). The chain couples TRBV6-5 to TRBJ1-2, with D maybe TRBD1 (6 bases). Germline lookup yields CDR1 MNHEY and CDR2 SVGAGI. The germline V and J ends were trimmed by 5 bases and 4 bases, with 17 bases remaining between them. The CDR3 extends over 15 amino acids. The CDR3 DNA reads TGTGCCAGCAGTCCTACCGACAGGCTTTTCTATGGCTACACCTTC. Its protein is CASSPTDRLFYGYTF.

As concerns this clone: Other DNA sequences in this sample translate to the same CDR3. The rearrangement links TRBV9 to TRBJ2-7, with 9 bases aligning to TRBD2. Germline V gives CDR1 SGDLS, CDR2 YYNGEE. The CDR3 contains 15 residues. The ends lost 0 bases at V and 5 bases at J; junction bases unmatched: 6. For the CDR3, the DNA is TGTGCCAGCAGCGTAGGTGGCGGGAGGGGGGACGAGCAGTACTTC. The encoded protein is CASSVGGGRGDEQYF.

The chain uses TRBV7-9 and TRBJ2-5, with 8 bases aligning to TRBD2. Germline-derived CDR1 and CDR2 are SEHNR and FQNEAQ (reference sequence). With V trimmed by 6 bases and J by 2 bases, 8 bases remained unmatched. This CDR3 comprises 15 residues. CDR3: CASRISGSLQETQYF. DNA for the CDR3: TGTGCCAGCAGAATAAGCGGGAGCCTTCAAGAGACCCAGTACTTC.

This clone appeared a single time. The chain links TRBV7-9 to TRBJ2-7; D might be TRBD1 (6 bases). Germline-derived CDR1 and CDR2 are SEHNR and FQNEAQ (reference sequence). The CDR3 sequence is 14 residues long. Trimming took 6 bases from V and 5 from J, leaving 17 bases between them. The CDR3 DNA reads TGTGCCAGCAGTTCATCGGCAGGGGAGAACGAGCAGTACTTC. As protein: CASSSSAGENEQYF.

The chain is built from TRBV30 and TRBJ2-4; 9 bases fit TRBD1. After removal of 2 bases from V and 0 bases from J, the junction contained 5 bases not matched to a gene. This CDR3 spans 16 amino acids. Germline V CDR1 and CDR2: GTSNPN, SVGIG (reference sequence). The CDR3: CAWSSGTGKAKNIQYF. The CDR3 DNA reads TGTGCCTGGAGTAGCGGGACAGGGAAAGCCAAAAACATTCAGTACTTC.

The chain uses TRBV15 and TRBJ2-1; D ambiguous. The length of the CDR3 is 14 residues. Per germline, CDR1 LNHNV and CDR2 YYDKDF (reference sequence). Trimming shortened V by 0 bases and J by 8 bases, and 11 bases separated the two germline ends. CDR3 amino acids: CATSRDALFDEQFF. The CDR3 nucleotides are TGTGCCACCAGCAGAGATGCTCTTTTCGATGAGCAGTTCTTC.

DNA of the CDR3: TGTGCCAGTAGTCCGTACTTAGCTAACTATGGCTACACCTTC. This gives the protein CASSPYLANYGYTF. V gene TRBV19 combines with J gene TRBJ1-2; D is unclear. V lost 5 bases and J lost 0, with 10 bases in between. Germline lookup yields CDR1 LNHDA and CDR2 SQIVND (reference sequence). This CDR3 comprises 14 residues. Using reference TRBV19 and TRBJ1-2 for the parts outside the CDR3, the full variable domain is DGGITQSPKYLFRKEGQNVTLSCEQNLNHDAMYWYRQDPGQGLRLIYYSQIVNDFQKGDIAEGYSVSREKKESFPLTVTSAQKNPTAFYLCASSPYLANYGYTFGSGTRLTVV.

The chain combines TRBV4-3 with TRBJ2-7, with D unclear. The length of the CDR3 is 21 residues. V lost 4 bases to trimming and J lost 1 base, with 32 bases between them. Germline V lookup: CDR1 LGHNA, CDR2 YSLEER. The CDR3 loop is CASSLKTSRGPEDKPSYEQYF. As DNA, the CDR3 is TGCGCCAGCAGCCTGAAGACCTCGCGAGGTCCAGAAGATAAACCATCCTACGAGCAGTACTTC.

The genes are TRBV28 and TRBJ1-1, with D unresolved. The CDR3 contains 14 residues. Germline CDR1 and CDR2: MDHEN and SYDVKM. The ends were cut back, 3 bases at V and 0 bases at J, with 8 bases in the middle. In nucleotides, the CDR3 is TGTGCCAGCAGTTTCTGGGGATTGAACACTGAAGCTTTCTTT. Protein sequence: CASSFWGLNTEAFF.

J is TRBJ1-3 and V is TRBV30; D gene ambiguous. Per germline, CDR1 GTSNPN and CDR2 SVGIG (reference sequence). The CDR3 extends over 15 amino acids. Trimming left V 5 bases short and J 0 bases short, with 14 bases between. CDR3 DNA sequence: TGTGCCTGGGGAGGGTTAGAGGTCTCTGGAAACACCATATATTTT. This encodes CAWGGLEVSGNTIYF.

CDR3 sequence: CASSISVSGEAFF. The CDR3 DNA reads as TGTGCCAGTAGTATCTCTGTAAGCGGGGAAGCTTTCTTT. This chain connects TRBV19 to TRBJ1-1; D not resolved. The CDR3 extends over 13 amino acids. CDR1 is LNHDA, CDR2 SQIVND, per germline (reference sequence). V lost 3 bases, J lost 8 bases, and 13 bases lay in between.

Only a few counts were recorded for this clone. This chain links TRBV4-2 with TRBJ1-1, with TRBD1 as a possible D gene (5 bases). V lost 1 base and J lost 3, with 12 bases in between. CDR1 is LGHNA, CDR2 YNFKEQ, per germline. The CDR3 consists of 15 residues. The CDR3 coding sequence is TGTGCCAGCAGCCAAGTTGTAGGGGAGGACACTGAAGCTTTCTTT. Translated: CASSQVVGEDTEAFF.

CDR3 DNA sequence: TGTGCCTGGAGTGGGGGATTGGGACCGCGGTACACTGAAGCTTTCTTT. It yields the protein CAWSGGLGPRYTEAFF. The rearrangement joins TRBV30 to TRBJ1-1; possibly TRBD1 for D (5 bases). The CDR3 sequence is 16 residues long. V was trimmed by 1 base and J by 3 bases, leaving 18 bases between them. The germline V gene encodes CDR1 GTSNPN and CDR2 SVGIG (reference sequence).

The CDR3 nucleotides read TGTGCCAGCAGCTTCTCCCGGACAGGGCCATCTCCCTTCCCGGAGCCCCAGCATTTT. This sequence encodes CASSFSRTGPSPFPEPQHF. The chain is built from TRBV5-4 and TRBJ1-5, with 8 bases fitting TRBD1. Trimming at V came to 2 bases and at J to 8 bases, leaving 21 bases not matched to a gene. The germline CDR1 and CDR2 sequences are SGHNT and YYREEE (reference sequence). The CDR3 is 19 residues long.

The chain recombines TRBV25-1 with TRBJ1-4; D perhaps matches TRBD1 (6 bases). The germline V gene encodes CDR1 MGHDK and CDR2 SYGVNS. The CDR3 length is 16 residues. The V gene lost 3 bases and the J gene lost 7 bases, with 18 bases spanning the gap. Written as DNA, the CDR3 is TGTGCCAGCAGTGATTTCTTGGGGGGGCCAGGTGAAAAACTGTTTTTT. This sequence encodes CASSDFLGGPGEKLFF.

This clone appeared a few times. The gene calls are TRBV10-3 and TRBJ1-4; D gene unclear. Germline V CDR1 and CDR2: ENHRY, SYGVKD. V was clipped by 2 bases and J by 8 bases, with 6 bases between them. CDR3 length: 12 amino acids. The CDR3 region has the DNA TGTGCCATCAGTGAGATAGGGGAAAAACTGTTTTTT. This encodes CAISEIGEKLFF.

The chain employs TRBV4-1 and TRBJ1-1; TRBD1 is a possible D gene (5 bases). The V end lost 1 base, the J end lost 4 bases, and 22 bases lay between the germline ends. This CDR3 is built from 18 residues. The germline CDR1 and CDR2 sequences are MGHRA and YSYEKL. The CDR3 protein is CASSQVHGTERWGTEAFF. CDR3 coding DNA: TGCGCCAGCAGCCAAGTCCACGGGACGGAGAGATGGGGCACTGAAGCTTTCTTT.

The V call is TRBV7-2, the J call TRBJ1-2; unclear D gene. Deletions cut 2 bases from V and 1 base from J, with 11 bases between. Per germline, CDR1 SGHTA and CDR2 FQGNSA. This CDR3 spans 15 amino acids. Written as DNA, the CDR3 is TGTGCCAGCAGCTTATGGCCGGGATTTAACTATGGCTACACCTTC. It codes for CASSLWPGFNYGYTF.